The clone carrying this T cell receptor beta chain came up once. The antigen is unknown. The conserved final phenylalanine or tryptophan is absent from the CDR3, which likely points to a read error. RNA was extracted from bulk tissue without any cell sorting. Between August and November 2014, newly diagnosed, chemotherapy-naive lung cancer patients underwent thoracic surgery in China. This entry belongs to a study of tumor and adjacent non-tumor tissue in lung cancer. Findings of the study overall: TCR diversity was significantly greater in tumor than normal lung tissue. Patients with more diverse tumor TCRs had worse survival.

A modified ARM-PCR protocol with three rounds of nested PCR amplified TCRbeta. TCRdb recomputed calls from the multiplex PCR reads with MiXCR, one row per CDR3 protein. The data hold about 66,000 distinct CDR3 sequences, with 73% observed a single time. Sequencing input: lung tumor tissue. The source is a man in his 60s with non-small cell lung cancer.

CDR3 amino acids: CRVAGLAGELGETQYS. CDR3 nucleotides: TGCAGAGTGGCGGGACTAGCGGGAGAATTGGGTGAGACCCAGTACTCC. The rearrangement joins TRBV29-1 to TRBJ2-5; 14 bases are a match to TRBD2. The CDR3 totals 16 residues. Germline CDR1 and CDR2: SQVTM and ANQGSEA.